These T cell receptor beta chains were read from a single sample in a study of blood T cell repertoires in COVID-19. The repertoire was sequenced with immunoSEQ multiplex PCR; TCRdb's copy has only in-frame clones and lacks some. The sample lists approximately 220,000 clones, around 90% occurring once. Material for sequencing was PBMCs or T cells enriched from blood (not recorded which). The receptors come from a woman aged 30 to 39 who had recovered from COVID-19. CDR3s include the opening cysteine and the closing phenylalanine or tryptophan. Each record gives: V gene, J gene, CDR3 protein.

V: TRBV10-2
J: TRBJ2-7
CDR3: CASSSDRASYEQYF

V: TRBV6-5
J: TRBJ1-1
CDR3: CASSYSRDTEAFF

V: TRBV5-1
J: TRBJ2-2
CDR3: CASGTGRVEFSGELFF

V: TRBV28
J: TRBJ1-2
CDR3: CASRGEGAGYGYTF

V: TRBV6-6
J: TRBJ2-3
CDR3: CASSYLIAGDTQYF

V: TRBV5-4
J: TRBJ1-1
CDR3: CASSLRRTGGLTEAFF

V: TRBV2
J: TRBJ1-5
CDR3: CASSLSVQGAFNQPQHF

V: TRBV7-2
J: TRBJ2-1
CDR3: CASSFSRGGEEQFF

V: TRBV4-3
J: TRBJ1-4
CDR3: CASSQDYAASSGKLFF

V: TRBV3-1/TRBV3-2
J: TRBJ2-3
CDR3: CASSQAGVRDTQYF

V: TRBV28
J: TRBJ1-2
CDR3: CASRGGGYGYTF

V: TRBV3-1/TRBV3-2
J: TRBJ1-1
CDR3: CASSHATGGNTEAFF

V: TRBV19
J: TRBJ2-6
CDR3: CASSTTPAGANVLTF

V: TRBV5-6
J: TRBJ1-5
CDR3: CASSSRELNQPQHF

V: TRBV9
J: TRBJ2-2
CDR3: CASSFSASGGLGELFF

V: TRBV5-8
J: TRBJ1-1
CDR3: CASSLEGLGTEAFF

V: TRBV20-1
J: TRBJ1-4
CDR3: CSAPNRGRLFF

V: TRBV7-9
J: TRBJ2-1
CDR3: CASSLDRASEQFF

V: TRBV25-1
J: TRBJ2-7
CDR3: CASSVGTGPYEQYF

V: TRBV18
J: TRBJ1-5
CDR3: CASSTGGQPQHF

V: TRBV5-1
J: TRBJ2-2
CDR3: CASSFAQDRSIRRDGELFF

V: TRBV9
J: TRBJ1-1
CDR3: CASSVYSVGANTEAFF

V: TRBV9
J: TRBJ1-2
CDR3: CASSPTLSGVGGYTF

V: TRBV7-3
J: TRBJ2-3
CDR3: CASSLAGFTDTQYF

V: TRBV5-1
J: TRBJ1-4
CDR3: CASSQGASATNEKLFF

V: TRBV19
J: TRBJ2-7
CDR3: CASSLRQGEYYEQYF

V: TRBV4-1
J: TRBJ2-7
CDR3: CASSQGHSTYEQYF

V: TRBV6-5
J: TRBJ2-3
CDR3: CASSAGATDTQYF

V: TRBV7-8
J: TRBJ2-5
CDR3: CASSFMQVRETQYF

V: TRBV19
J: TRBJ1-2
CDR3: CASNPGQGINGYTF

V: TRBV7-2
J: TRBJ1-3
CDR3: CASRAGTGIVDTIYF

V: TRBV25-1
J: TRBJ1-6
CDR3: CASSLQGFGNSPLHF

V: TRBV9
J: TRBJ2-2
CDR3: CASSVDVPGRITGELFF

V: TRBV7-2
J: TRBJ1-5
CDR3: CASSPGQGSYSNQPQHF

V: TRBV19
J: TRBJ1-5
CDR3: CASSMSSVRVGNQPQHF

V: TRBV19
J: TRBJ1-1
CDR3: CASIPTRGNTEAFF

V: TRBV7-2
J: TRBJ2-3
CDR3: CASSLVPSGGAVTDTQYF

V: TRBV5-1
J: TRBJ2-3
CDR3: CASSLDRPDTQYF

V: TRBV3-1/TRBV3-2
J: TRBJ2-3
CDR3: CASSQEGQVQYF

V: TRBV5-1
J: TRBJ2-2
CDR3: CASSLEGHLNTGELFF

V: TRBV7-3
J: TRBJ1-2
CDR3: CASSLGGGGYGYTF

V: TRBV27
J: TRBJ1-6
CDR3: CASRGWGGDSPLHF

V: TRBV14
J: TRBJ1-3
CDR3: CASSQDRVLSGNTIYF

V: TRBV5-1
J: TRBJ1-1
CDR3: CASSLAEGVNTEAFF

V: TRBV7-9
J: TRBJ2-3
CDR3: CASSDPRGRGYATDTQYF

V: TRBV18
J: TRBJ1-1
CDR3: CASSPPDGTGREAFF

V: TRBV2
J: TRBJ2-7
CDR3: CASTGEHSTYEQYF

V: TRBV19
J: TRBJ1-1
CDR3: CASSIGPFPGGNTEAFF

V: TRBV6-5
J: TRBJ1-6
CDR3: CASKDSSSYNSPLHF

V: TRBV7-3
J: TRBJ2-7
CDR3: CASSEGTVRGYEQYF

V: TRBV6-2/TRBV6-3
J: TRBJ1-1
CDR3: CASSRDLENTEAFF

V: TRBV18
J: TRBJ2-3
CDR3: CASSGKAGDTQYF

V: TRBV5-4
J: TRBJ2-3
CDR3: CASSRAGSTDTQYF